The 30 T cell receptor beta chains below were found in one sample sequenced in a study of T-cell memory formation after mild COVID-19. In TCRdb, the 5' RACE reads were re-called with MiXCR into one record per CDR3 protein. The sample has fewer than 700,000 distinct CDR3 sequences; roughly a fifth are singletons. The sample taken for sequencing was PBMCs or a T cell subset sorted from them (not recorded which). Receptors originate from an adult woman who had mild COVID-19 (a few samples of this study predate the infection). Cell type and time point are not known.

This clonotype was seen just once. This chain joins TRBV5-8 and TRBJ2-2; 9 bases are a match to TRBD2. V shed 2 bases and J 1 base; nucleotides not matched to a gene: 6. CDR3 length equals 17 residues. Germline V gene lookup returns CDR1 SGHTS and CDR2 YDEGEE. The CDR3 sequence: CASSFPKTSGNTGELFF. Here the CDR3 DNA reads TGTGCCAGCAGCTTTCCAAAGACTAGCGGGAACACCGGGGAGCTGTTTTTT.

The rearrangement links TRBV3-1 to TRBJ2-7; D gene unclear. Trimming cost V 0 bases and J 6 bases, with 15 bases left between them. The V gene's germline CDR1 is LGHDT and CDR2 YNNKEL (reference sequence). The CDR3 spans 15 residues. The CDR3 is CASSQDLSRRAEQYF. CDR3 sequence (DNA): TGTGCCAGCAGCCAAGACCTCTCACGACGGGCCGAGCAGTACTTC.

This clonotype was detected only a few times. The chain joins TRBV27 to TRBJ2-1; tentatively, D is TRBD1 (5 bases). Germline V gene sequence: CDR1 MNHEY, CDR2 SMNVEV (reference sequence). The CDR3 runs 13 residues. Trimming removed 6 bases at V and 8 bases at J, with 14 bases between. As DNA, the CDR3 is TGTGCCAGCAGACATAGGGGCCCACATGAGCAGTTCTTC. Its translation is CASRHRGPHEQFF.

The chain recombines TRBV7-3 with TRBJ2-3, with 13 bases that match TRBD2. V lost 5 bases and J lost 7; bases outside the gene matches: 6. The CDR3 totals 15 residues. CDR1 SGHTA and CDR2 FQGTGA come from the germline V gene. The CDR3 here is CASSLTSGGGYTQYF. The CDR3 DNA sequence: TGTGCCAGCAGCCTTACTAGCGGGGGGGGATATACGCAGTATTTT.

This clonotype appeared a few times. This rearrangement joins TRBV19 to TRBJ1-5; D is unresolved. The CDR3 extends over 13 amino acids. Trimming pared 7 bases from V and 6 bases from J, leaving 13 bases between. The germline CDR1 and CDR2 sequences are LNHDA and SQIVND (reference sequence). CDR3 sequence: CASTTREGQPQHF. CDR3 nucleotides: TGTGCCAGTACCACGAGGGAGGGTCAGCCCCAGCATTTT.

This chain joins TRBV27 and TRBJ1-1, with D maybe TRBD1 (6 bases). Trimming stripped 0 bases from V and 7 bases from J, with 15 bases between. This CDR3 has 15 amino acids. Germline V CDR1 and CDR2: MNHEY, SMNVEV (reference sequence). The CDR3 is CASSLSRTVQIEAFF. The CDR3 DNA follows: TGTGCCAGCAGTTTATCGAGGACAGTTCAAATTGAAGCTTTCTTT.

This clonotype was picked up a small number of times. One end of the junction fails to match germline, which may point to a read error. The V and J genes are TRBV20-1 and TRBJ2-7, with TRBD2 as a possible D gene (6 bases). The CDR3 contains 13 residues. Looked up from germline, CDR1 is DFQATT and CDR2 is SNEGSKA (reference sequence). The DNA of the CDR3 is TGCAGTGCTAGAATGGCGGGACTGTACGTGCAGTACTTC. This translates into CSARMAGLYVQYF.

This chain connects TRBV3-1 to TRBJ1-4, with D possibly TRBD1 on 5 matching bases. The germline gives CDR1 LGHDT, CDR2 YNNKEL (reference sequence). This CDR3 has 16 residues. V was pared by 4 bases and J by 5 bases, with 17 bases between. The chain's CDR3 is CASSRGTSQQNEKLFF. The CDR3 coding sequence is TGTGCCAGCAGCCGTGGGACGTCACAGCAGAATGAAAAACTGTTTTTT.

The chain couples TRBV12-3 or TRBV12-4 to TRBJ1-2; D uncertain. This CDR3 comprises 14 residues. Trimming pared 0 bases from V and 7 bases from J, leaving 12 bases between. CDR3 loop: CASSLALGSGGYTF. The DNA for the CDR3 is TGTGCCAGCAGTTTAGCGTTAGGAAGTGGTGGCTACACCTTC.

This clonotype was seen a few times. The chain joins TRBV12-3 or TRBV12-4 to TRBJ1-1; D perhaps matches TRBD1 (6 bases). V lost 4 bases and J lost 2, with 11 bases in between. The CDR3 totals 14 residues. DNA for the CDR3: TGTGCCAGCAGTTCACGGACAGCAAACACTGAAGCTTTCTTT. Protein sequence: CASSSRTANTEAFF.

This chain joins TRBV6-1 and TRBJ1-2; D remains unclear. Trimming removed 6 bases at V and 4 bases at J, with 12 bases between. CDR3 size: 13 residues. Germline loops: CDR1 MNHNS, CDR2 SASEGT. CDR3 region: CASRQDYSYGYTF. The CDR3 nucleotides are TGTGCCAGCAGGCAGGATTACTCCTATGGCTACACCTTC.

This clonotype has at least ten counts. The chain joins TRBV4-2 to TRBJ2-3; D call uncertain. Trimming cost V 0 bases and J 11 bases, with 15 bases left between them. CDR1 is LGHNA and CDR2 is YNFKEQ in the germline V gene. The CDR3 runs to 14 residues. CDR3 DNA sequence: TGTGCCAGCAGCCAAGATAGAGCTTACGCCCGGCAGTATTTT. It translates to CASSQDRAYARQYF.

The chain recombines TRBV4-2 with TRBJ2-1, with D possibly matching TRBD2 (6 bases). Germline V gene sequence: CDR1 LGHNA, CDR2 YNFKEQ. The CDR3 extends over 16 amino acids. Trimming pared 4 bases from V and 0 bases from J, leaving 13 bases between. In nucleotides, the CDR3 is TGTGCCAGCAGCCCCTCACCCGGGAGCTCCTACAATGAGCAGTTCTTC. It encodes CASSPSPGSSYNEQFF.

CDR3 sequence reads: CATSAGLDTEAFF. The CDR3 bases are TGTGCCACCAGCGCGGGGTTGGACACTGAAGCTTTCTTT. This chain joins TRBV15 and TRBJ1-1, with D unclear. Trimming cost V 5 bases and J 3 bases, with 10 bases left between them. Looked up from germline, CDR1 is LNHNV and CDR2 is YYDKDF (reference sequence). This CDR3 is 13 amino acids long.

The chain is built from TRBV25-1 and TRBJ2-1; 12 bases are a match to TRBD2. The CDR3 has 15 residues. Unmatched junction bases numbered 5, after V lost 4 bases and J lost 7 bases. The germline CDR1 and CDR2 sequences are MGHDK and SYGVNS. The CDR3 is CASSVRLAGENEQFF. CDR3 nucleotide sequence: TGTGCCAGCAGTGTGCGACTAGCGGGAGAAAATGAGCAGTTCTTC.

This clonotype has a count of ten or more. The chain is built from TRBV12-3 or TRBV12-4 and TRBJ2-5; maybe TRBD2 (5 bases). The length of the CDR3 is 11 residues. The V end lost 7 bases, the J end lost 4 bases, and 7 bases lay between the germline ends. For the CDR3, the DNA is TGTGCCAGCAATGAGGGAGAGACCCAGTACTTC. It yields the protein CASNEGETQYF.

This clonotype has ten or more counts. The rearrangement links TRBV5-6 to TRBJ2-3; 9 nucleotides match TRBD1. The germline V gene encodes CDR1 SGHDT and CDR2 YYEEEE. Trimming at V came to 1 base and at J to 5 bases, leaving 5 bases not matched to a gene. The length of the CDR3 is 15 residues. The CDR3, as DNA: TGTGCCAGCAGCTTGCCCGACAGGGGGTTAGATACGCAGTATTTT. Encoded protein: CASSLPDRGLDTQYF. The full variable domain, completed using reference TRBV5-6 and TRBJ2-3, is DAGVTQSPTHLIKTRGQQVTLRCSPKSGHDTVSWYQQALGQGPQFIFQYYEEEERQRGNFPDRFSGHQFPNYSSELNVNALLLGDSALYLCASSLPDRGLDTQYFGPGTRLTVL.

The chain uses TRBV7-3 and TRBJ2-3, with D unresolved. Germline V gives CDR1 SGHTA, CDR2 FQGTGA. The CDR3 is made up of 16 amino acids. Trimming removed 2 bases from V and 2 bases from J, with 14 bases in between. The CDR3, as DNA: TGTGCCAGCAGCTTATCGAAGACAACGATCACAGATACGCAGTATTTT. As protein: CASSLSKTTITDTQYF.

This clonotype was seen only a few times. The chain employs TRBV15 and TRBJ2-4; 9 positions agree with TRBD1. The CDR3 sequence is 16 residues long. Germline CDR1 LNHNV, CDR2 YYDKDF (reference sequence). With V trimmed by 4 bases and J by 3 bases, 7 bases remained unmatched. The CDR3 reads CATSKGQGVDKNIQYF. CDR3 sequence (DNA): TGTGCCACCAGCAAGGGACAGGGTGTTGACAAAAACATTCAGTACTTC.

The V call is TRBV5-4, the J call TRBJ2-3; 11 nucleotides line up with TRBD2. The CDR3 spans 19 residues. Per germline, CDR1 SGHNT and CDR2 YYREEE (reference sequence). Germline trimming cut 6 bases from V and 4 bases from J; bases unmatched to any gene: 19. The CDR3 protein is CASKTLEELAGGRADTQYF. In DNA, the CDR3 is TGTGCCAGCAAAACATTGGAGGAGTTAGCGGGAGGGCGGGCAGATACGCAGTATTTT.

Worth noting for this clonotype: Germline is not matched at one junction end, which may reflect a read error. The chain couples TRBV24-1 to TRBJ2-5; D not resolved. This CDR3 has 14 residues. Germline-derived CDR1 and CDR2 are KGHDR and SFDVKD. CDR3 sequence (DNA): TGTGCCACCATCTATCGGGCCTCCCTAGAGGCCCAGTACTTC. Translating gives CATIYRASLEAQYF.

A remark on this clonotype: An end of the junction does not agree with germline; a read error may underlie this. The chain couples TRBV6-6 to TRBJ2-7; 12 bases fit TRBD2. The germline CDR1 and CDR2 sequences are MNHNY and SVGAGI (reference sequence). The CDR3 loop spans 11 amino acids. CDR3 sequence: CQTSGGYEQYF. The CDR3 DNA reads as TGCCAGACTAGCGGGGGTTACGAGCAGTACTTC.

This clonotype was seen a handful of times. The chain recombines TRBV5-1 with TRBJ2-2; D is ambiguous. The CDR3 length is 13 residues. Trimming took 4 bases from V and 7 from J, leaving 11 bases between them. Germline V gene data show CDR1 as SGHRS and CDR2 as YFSETQ. The CDR3 DNA is TGCGCCAGCAGCCAAAACGAGGACGGGGAGCTGTTTTTT. Amino acids: CASSQNEDGELFF.

In DNA, the CDR3 is TGTGCCAGCAGCCCCACAGGCCGCGGAAACACCATATATTTT. Translating gives CASSPTGRGNTIYF. The chain links TRBV7-8 to TRBJ1-3, with D maybe TRBD1 (5 bases). The CDR3 consists of 14 residues. V was cut by 5 bases and J by 4 bases, with 12 bases left in between. The germline CDR1 and CDR2 sequences are SGHVS and FQNEAQ.

In its sample, this clonotype was seen a few times. The V gene is TRBV12-3 or TRBV12-4, the J gene TRBJ2-7, with D unclear. Trimming cost V 3 bases and J 2 bases, with 11 bases left between them. The CDR3 has 14 residues. For the CDR3, the DNA is TGTGCCAGCAGTTTTTCGTCTCAGACCTACGAGCAGTACTTC. Protein: CASSFSSQTYEQYF.

This chain links TRBV7-9 with TRBJ2-1; 13 bases fit TRBD2. V gave up 3 bases and J gave up 8 bases; unmatched junction bases: 4. The CDR3 contains 15 residues. Germline V gene lookup returns CDR1 SEHNR and CDR2 FQNEAQ (reference sequence). DNA of the CDR3: TGTGCCAGCAGCTTCGGGACTAGCGGGAAAGATGAGCAGTTCTTC. Its protein product is CASSFGTSGKDEQFF. The full variable domain, with the rest looked up from reference TRBV7-9 and TRBJ2-1, is DTGVSQNPRHKITKRGQNVTFRCDPISEHNRLYWYRQTLGQGPEFLTYFQNEAQLEKSRLLSDRFSAERPKGSFSTLEIQRTEQGDSAMYLCASSFGTSGKDEQFFGPGTRLTVL.

The chain uses TRBV20-1 and TRBJ2-7, with D perhaps being TRBD1 or TRBD2 (5 bases each). Germline V gene data show CDR1 as DFQATT and CDR2 as SNEGSKA (reference sequence). Trimming removed 5 bases at V and 1 base at J, with 15 bases between. The CDR3 runs to 14 residues. CDR3 DNA sequence: TGCAGTGCTCCTCCCTCCGGGACGTCCTACGAGCAGTACTTC. Protein: CSAPPSGTSYEQYF.

V usage is TRBV7-2 and J usage is TRBJ2-1; D gene unclear. The CDR3 is made up of 16 amino acids. Germline CDR1 is SGHTA and CDR2 is FQGNSA. V lost 0 bases, J lost 2 bases, and 11 bases lay in between. The CDR3 bases are TGTGCCAGCAGCTTAGCGACTCCTGATGCCTACAATGAGCAGTTCTTC. Translation: CASSLATPDAYNEQFF.

V and J are TRBV7-2 and TRBJ2-3, with no clear D. CDR1 is SGHTA, CDR2 FQGNSA, per germline. V was shortened by 0 bases and J by 6 bases, with 7 bases between the two germline ends. This CDR3 is built from 13 residues. CDR3 loop: CASSLAREDTQYF. CDR3 in DNA: TGTGCCAGCAGCTTAGCCAGAGAGGATACGCAGTATTTT.

This chain links TRBV7-9 with TRBJ1-1; no reliable D call. Trimming took 2 bases from V and 8 from J, leaving 15 bases between them. The CDR3 length is 14 residues. CDR1 and CDR2 (germline): SEHNR, FQNEAQ (reference sequence). The CDR3 region is CASSLSGVDREAFF. The CDR3 DNA follows: TGTGCCAGCAGCTTATCCGGAGTGGACCGGGAAGCTTTCTTT.